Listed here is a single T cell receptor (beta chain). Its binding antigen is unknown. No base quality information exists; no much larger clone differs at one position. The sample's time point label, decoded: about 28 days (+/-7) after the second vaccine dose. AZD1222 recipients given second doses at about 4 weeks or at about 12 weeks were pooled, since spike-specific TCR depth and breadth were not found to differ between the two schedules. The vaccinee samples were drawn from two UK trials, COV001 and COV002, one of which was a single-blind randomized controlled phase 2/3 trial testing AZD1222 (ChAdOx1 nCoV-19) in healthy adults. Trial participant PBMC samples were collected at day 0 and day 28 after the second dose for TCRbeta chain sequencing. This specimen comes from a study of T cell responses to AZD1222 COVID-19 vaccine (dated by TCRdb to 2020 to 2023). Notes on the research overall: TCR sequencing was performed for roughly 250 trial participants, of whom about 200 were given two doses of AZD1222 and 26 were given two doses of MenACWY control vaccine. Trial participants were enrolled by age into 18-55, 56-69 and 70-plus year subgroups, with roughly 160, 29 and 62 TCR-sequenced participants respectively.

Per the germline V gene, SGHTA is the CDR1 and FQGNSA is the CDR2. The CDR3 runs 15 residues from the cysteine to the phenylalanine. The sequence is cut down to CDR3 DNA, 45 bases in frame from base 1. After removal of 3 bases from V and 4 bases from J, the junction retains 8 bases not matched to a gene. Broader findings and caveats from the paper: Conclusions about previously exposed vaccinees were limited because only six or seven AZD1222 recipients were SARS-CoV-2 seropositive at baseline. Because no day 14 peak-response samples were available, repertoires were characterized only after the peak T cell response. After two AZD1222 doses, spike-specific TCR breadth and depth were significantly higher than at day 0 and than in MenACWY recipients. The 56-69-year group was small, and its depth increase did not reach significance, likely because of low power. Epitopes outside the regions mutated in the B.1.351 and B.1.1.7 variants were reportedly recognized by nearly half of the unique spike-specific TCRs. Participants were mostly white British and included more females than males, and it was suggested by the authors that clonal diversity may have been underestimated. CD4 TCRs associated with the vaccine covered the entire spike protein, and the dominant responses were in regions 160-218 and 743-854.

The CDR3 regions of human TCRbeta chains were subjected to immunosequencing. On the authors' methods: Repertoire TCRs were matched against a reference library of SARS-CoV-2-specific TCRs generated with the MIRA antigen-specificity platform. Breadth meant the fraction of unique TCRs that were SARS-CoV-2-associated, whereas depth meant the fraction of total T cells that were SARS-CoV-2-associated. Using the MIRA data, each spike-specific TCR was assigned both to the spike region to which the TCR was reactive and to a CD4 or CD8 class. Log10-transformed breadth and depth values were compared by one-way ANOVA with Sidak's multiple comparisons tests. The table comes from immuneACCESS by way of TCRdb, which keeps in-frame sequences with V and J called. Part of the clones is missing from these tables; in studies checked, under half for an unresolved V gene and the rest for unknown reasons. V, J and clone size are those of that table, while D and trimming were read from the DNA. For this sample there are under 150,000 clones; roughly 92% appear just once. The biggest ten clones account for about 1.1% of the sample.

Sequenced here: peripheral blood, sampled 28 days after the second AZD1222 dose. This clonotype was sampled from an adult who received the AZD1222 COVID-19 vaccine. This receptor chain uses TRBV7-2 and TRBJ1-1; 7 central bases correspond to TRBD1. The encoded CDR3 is CASSFSRGSGTEAFF. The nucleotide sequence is TGTGCCAGCAGCTTTTCCAGGGGGTCCGGCACTGAAGCTTTCTTT.